This T cell receptor beta chain was captured in a study of blood T cell repertoires in COVID-19. Study background: Donors in the United States, Italy and Spain gave samples during acute or convalescent COVID-19. Sample material is recorded as cDNA or gDNA derived from T cells, B-cell-depleted T cells, or PBMCs.

The CDR3 is 15 residues long. The V gene's germline CDR1 is GTSNPN and CDR2 SVGIG (reference sequence). Trimming took 2 bases from V and 3 from J, leaving 14 bases between them. Assignments of participants to cohorts depended upon their own reported clinical history. Recovered status applied to Cohort 3 donors who had two consecutive negative PCRs. It also applied to those with clearance or with symptom resolution. This table comes from immunoSEQ multiplex PCR, and its TCRdb copy is limited to in-frame clones, with some not included. Here the sample spans around 190,000 clones, 75% to 90% being singletons.

The receptor was derived from a middle-aged man who had recovered from COVID-19. Sequencing was done on a sample of PBMCs or T cells enriched from blood (not recorded which). The chain uses TRBV30 and TRBJ1-3; possibly TRBD1 for D (5 bases). CDR3 amino acids: CAWSLRGFVGNTIYF. The CDR3 DNA is TGTGCCTGGAGTTTGCGGGGCTTTGTTGGAAACACCATATATTTT.